The rows below give T cell receptor beta chains drawn from one sample of a study of blood T cell repertoires in COVID-19. TCRdb keeps only in-frame clones here, not all; method: immunoSEQ multiplex PCR. Seen here are roughly 45,000 clones, more than 70% observed once, and the top ten hold 5.5% to 7%. The material sequenced was peripheral blood. These receptors were taken from a woman aged 55-70 years with acute or convalescent COVID-19. The conserved cysteine and the conserved F or W are not part of the CDR3 here.

V | CDR3
TRBV27 | ASSAFQGEKLF
TRBV5-1 | ASSFHTGTRGSGELF
TRBV7-8 | ASSPRLADSQETQY
TRBV6-2/TRBV6-3 | ASSYSVGNTEAF
TRBV14 | ASSQDPGGFSPLH
TRBV2 | ASTVTDTQY
TRBV7-2 | ASSLGSGGLRRGEQF
TRBV3-1/TRBV3-2 | ASSQDTGRSGNTIY
TRBV4-1 | ASSHGLAGHYEQY
TRBV6-4 | ASSSGGASDTQY
TRBV9 | ASSVGLLAGVNEQY
TRBV4-2 | ASSQQQDQTQY
TRBV5-6 | ASSQRGLRGSTDTQY
TRBV19 | ASGHNRDQPQH